The 27 T cell receptor beta chains in this list originate from one sample, sequenced in a study of CD8 T cells in ankylosing spondylitis. MiXCR, run by TCRdb on the 5' RACE reads, gives a single entry per CDR3 protein. The table records under 250,000 distinct CDR3 sequences, approximately 10% of them present only once. The sequenced sample consisted of blood, either unsorted or a sorted T cell fraction (not recorded which). The receptor source for this set is a male donor with ankylosing spondylitis or in good health (not recorded which).

This chain connects TRBV7-2 to TRBJ2-1; 8 bases agree with TRBD1. V dropped 3 bases and J dropped 6; count of bases not matched to a gene: 10. The CDR3 runs to 16 residues. Germline assignment: CDR1 SGHTA and CDR2 FQGNSA. CDR3 coding DNA: TGTGCCAGCAGCTTTCCCAGGGGGCAGGGATCCAATGAGCAGTTCTTC. Amino acids: CASSFPRGQGSNEQFF.

The chain couples TRBV12-3 or TRBV12-4 to TRBJ2-2; unclear D gene. CDR3 length equals 11 residues. V was pared by 6 bases and J by 7 bases, with 6 bases between. This CDR3 reads CASSWSGELFF. CDR3 DNA: TGTGCCAGCAGCTGGAGCGGGGAGCTGTTTTTT.

In its sample, this clonotype was seen many times. In DNA, the CDR3 is TGCAGTGCTAGACAGAGGGGCAGCAATCAGCCCCAGCATTTT. Translation gives CSARQRGSNQPQHF. The V and J genes are TRBV20-1 and TRBJ1-5; perhaps TRBD1 as D (5 bases). CDR1 DFQATT and CDR2 SNEGSKA come from the germline V gene (reference sequence). The CDR3 loop spans 14 amino acids. The V and J ends lost 2 bases and 1 base respectively, with 9 bases between them.

This clonotype was recorded at least ten times. This sequence joins TRBV4-1 and TRBJ2-1; TRBD2 aligns across 13 bases. In germline, CDR1 is MGHRA, CDR2 YSYEKL. The CDR3 loop spans 16 amino acids. J lost 5 bases, V lost 3 bases, and 4 bases had no gene match. The CDR3 coding sequence is TGCGCCAGCAGCCAGCAAGGACTAGCGGGAGACAATGAGCAGTTCTTC. Its translation: CASSQQGLAGDNEQFF.

This clonotype has a count of ten or more. The rearrangement links TRBV20-1 to TRBJ2-1; a weak D match, TRBD2 (6 bases). Trimming left V 5 bases short and J 7 bases short, with 18 bases between. The CDR3 sequence is 14 residues long. Germline CDR1 DFQATT, CDR2 SNEGSKA (reference sequence). CDR3 loop: CSAPLAASRNEQFF. CDR3 bases: TGCAGTGCTCCGTTAGCGGCTTCGCGGAATGAGCAGTTCTTC.

This clonotype appeared many times. The rearrangement links TRBV5-1 to TRBJ2-7, with D unresolved. The CDR3 runs to 13 residues. Trimming took 4 bases from V and 2 from J, leaving 10 bases between them. CDR1 is SGHRS and CDR2 is YFSETQ in the germline V gene. The CDR3 DNA reads as TGCGCCAGCAGCCCCGATGTGACCTACGAGCAGTACTTC. Protein: CASSPDVTYEQYF.

Many counts were recorded for this clonotype. DNA for the CDR3: TGTGCCAGCAGCCAGCTACTAGCGGCTCCCTTCTTTGGTACGCAGTATTTT. Translated: CASSQLLAAPFFGTQYF. The J gene is TRBJ2-3, the V gene TRBV3-1; 8 bases fit TRBD2. Trimming removed 3 bases from V and 8 bases from J; junction bases left unmatched: 16. The V gene's germline CDR1 is LGHDT and CDR2 YNNKEL (reference sequence). The CDR3 spans 17 residues.

The rearrangement links TRBV6-1 to TRBJ2-5; 11 nucleotides line up with TRBD2. V shed 5 bases and J 2 bases; nucleotides not matched to a gene: 7. Looked up from germline, CDR1 is MNHNS and CDR2 is SASEGT. This CDR3 is built from 16 residues. The CDR3 coding sequence is TGTGCCAGCAGTCCCCCTACTAGCGGGGGACAAGAGACCCAGTACTTC. Translated: CASSPPTSGGQETQYF.

This clonotype was recorded at least ten times. The DNA for the CDR3 is TGCGCCAGCAGCTTGGCAGAACAGGGTTCCACTGAAGCTTTCTTT. Its protein product is CASSLAEQGSTEAFF. This chain links TRBV5-1 with TRBJ1-1, with a tentative D call TRBD1 (6 bases). CDR1 is SGHRS and CDR2 is YFSETQ in the germline V gene. There are 15 residues in the CDR3. The ends were cut back, 0 bases at V and 4 bases at J, with 13 bases in the middle.

This clonotype occurred many times. The rearrangement links TRBV20-1 to TRBJ2-1; possible D gene TRBD2, 6 bases. Germline CDR1 DFQATT, CDR2 SNEGSKA (reference sequence). The V and J ends lost 3 bases and 9 bases respectively, with 15 bases between them. This CDR3 region has 13 residues. The DNA for the CDR3 is TGCAGTGCTAGGGATACTAGCCGGGGTGAGCAGTTCTTC. It translates to CSARDTSRGEQFF.

This clonotype has more than one count but fewer than ten. This chain joins TRBV23-1 and TRBJ2-7; possibly TRBD2 for D (5 bases). TRBV23-1 is an ORF, and what it does is uncertain. This CDR3 comprises 10 residues. The CDR3 DNA reads as TGCTCCGGCACGGGGTACGAGCAGTACTTC. Translating gives CSGTGYEQYF.

This clonotype was seen repeatedly, ten times or more. V and J are TRBV4-1 and TRBJ2-1, with TRBD2 matching 11 bases. The J segment lost 0 bases and the V segment lost 4 bases, leaving 14 bases of the junction unmatched. Germline V gene sequence: CDR1 MGHRA, CDR2 YSYEKL. This CDR3 has 20 residues. CDR3 nucleotides: TGCGCCAGCAGCCCTCGTGGGGCTAGCGGGAGGAGGGGCTCCTACAATGAGCAGTTCTTC. It yields the protein CASSPRGASGRRGSYNEQFF.

This clonotype was recorded at least ten times. The genes are TRBV27 and TRBJ1-4; the D is unclear. This CDR3 comprises 16 residues. Trimming removed 5 bases at V and 4 bases at J, with 17 bases between. Germline CDR1 is MNHEY and CDR2 is SMNVEV (reference sequence). In nucleotides, the CDR3 is TGTGCCAGCAGTCGAGGGATTGCCCTCCTTAATGAAAAACTGTTTTTT. This encodes CASSRGIALLNEKLFF.

This clonotype was counted ten times or more. CDR3 region: CASSQEGLAGVREQYF. As DNA, the CDR3 is TGTGCCAGCAGCCAAGAGGGACTAGCGGGAGTTCGGGAGCAGTACTTC. This sequence joins TRBV3-1 and TRBJ2-7; TRBD2 matches 14 bases. The CDR3 totals 16 residues. The germline gives CDR1 LGHDT, CDR2 YNNKEL (reference sequence). The junction had 5 bases not matched to a gene; V was cut back by 0 bases and J by 7 bases.

This clonotype turned up a few times. This chain links TRBV28 with TRBJ2-7; D gene unclear. Per germline, CDR1 MDHEN and CDR2 SYDVKM. The ends were cut back, 2 bases at V and 7 bases at J, with 12 bases in the middle. The length of the CDR3 is 13 residues. For the CDR3, the DNA is TGTGCCAGCAGTTTAGTCCGACAATCGGAGCAGTACTTC. It translates to CASSLVRQSEQYF.

This clonotype came up many times. The chain combines TRBV11-2 with TRBJ2-1, with 11 positions matching TRBD2. Germline CDR1 SGHAT, CDR2 FQNNGV. This CDR3 is 16 amino acids long. The V segment lost 2 bases and the J segment 5 bases; nucleotides outside the gene matches: 5. CDR3 in amino acids: CASSLIASGRNNEQFF. The CDR3 nucleotides read TGTGCCAGCAGCTTAATTGCTAGCGGGAGGAACAATGAGCAGTTCTTC.

This clonotype was observed at least ten times. The genes are TRBV10-3 and TRBJ1-1; D is ambiguous. CDR3 length equals 12 residues. Germline-derived CDR1 and CDR2 are ENHRY and SYGVKD. Trimming shortened V by 2 bases and J by 8 bases, and 9 bases separated the two germline ends. CDR3: CAISEGPREAFF. As DNA, the CDR3 is TGTGCCATCAGTGAGGGGCCGAGGGAAGCTTTCTTT.

In this sample, this clonotype turned up a few times. The V call is TRBV3-1, the J call TRBJ2-7, with 11 bases fitting TRBD2. V was pared by 1 base and J by 5 bases, with 7 bases of the junction left unmatched. Looked up from germline, CDR1 is LGHDT and CDR2 is YNNKEL (reference sequence). The CDR3 extends over 16 amino acids. The CDR3 here is CASSQGPTSGRHEQYF. The CDR3 DNA reads TGTGCCAGCAGCCAAGGCCCTACTAGCGGGAGACACGAGCAGTACTTC.

This clonotype appeared many times. The chain employs TRBV29-1 and TRBJ2-1; tentative D call: TRBD2 (5 bases). V was shortened by 4 bases and J by 6 bases, with 19 bases between the two germline ends. Germline V lookup: CDR1 SQVTM, CDR2 ANQGSEA. The CDR3 runs to 15 residues. DNA for the CDR3: TGCAGCGTTGTACCTGGAACGGGAATATTCAATGAGCAGTTCTTC. Protein sequence: CSVVPGTGIFNEQFF.

This clonotype was recorded at least ten times. The chain is built from TRBV3-1 and TRBJ1-1; D is unclear. Between the trimmed V and J ends, which lost 2 bases and 5 bases, there was a span of 9 bases. The CDR3 runs 13 residues. CDR1 is LGHDT, CDR2 YNNKEL, per germline (reference sequence). CDR3 loop: CASSQLVGTEAFF. The CDR3 coding sequence is TGTGCCAGCAGCCAATTGGTAGGGACTGAAGCTTTCTTT. Based on the CDR3 plus reference TRBV3-1 and TRBJ1-1, the full variable domain is DTAVSQTPKYLVTQMGNDKSIKCEQNLGHDTMYWYKQDSKKFLKIMFSYNNKELIINETVPNRFSPKSPDKAHLNLHINSLELGDSAVYFCASSQLVGTEAFFGQGTRLTVV.

The rearrangement joins TRBV10-1 to TRBJ2-3; D is perhaps TRBD2 (6 bases). This CDR3 spans 15 amino acids. V lost 4 bases and J 4 bases, leaving 15 bases between the germline ends. CDR1 is WNHNN and CDR2 is SYGVQD in the germline V gene (reference sequence). The CDR3 DNA reads TGCGCCAGCAGTGCCTTTCGGGAGAGGGCAGATACGCAGTATTTT. Its protein is CASSAFRERADTQYF.

This clonotype came up many times. The V and J genes are TRBV20-1 and TRBJ2-3; 7 positions match TRBD2. V was clipped by 1 base and J by 0 bases; unmatched bases: 4. This CDR3 has 15 amino acids. Germline V gene data show CDR1 as DFQATT and CDR2 as SNEGSKA (reference sequence). CDR3 DNA sequence: TGCAGTGCTAGAGTAGCGGGTTGGAGCACAGATACGCAGTATTTT. This encodes CSARVAGWSTDTQYF.

The rearrangement uses TRBV5-1 and TRBJ1-3, with D unresolved. The V and J ends lost 7 bases and 0 bases respectively, with 5 bases between them. The CDR3 contains 12 residues. The germline gives CDR1 SGHRS, CDR2 YFSETQ. The CDR3 loop is CASGDSGNTIYF. CDR3 sequence (DNA): TGCGCCAGCGGGGACTCTGGAAACACCATATATTTT.

This clonotype came up many times. The V and J genes are TRBV5-6 and TRBJ2-5; D is uncertain. This CDR3 has 14 residues. The germline V gene encodes CDR1 SGHDT and CDR2 YYEEEE. V shed 1 base and J shed 5 bases, with 12 bases lying between them. In DNA, the CDR3 is TGTGCCAGCAGCTTGAGATTCGGTAGGGAGACCCAGTACTTC. Protein sequence: CASSLRFGRETQYF.

This clonotype has at least ten counts. The chain combines TRBV5-1 with TRBJ1-1, with 12 bases lining up with TRBD1. This CDR3 spans 13 amino acids. CDR1 and CDR2 (germline): SGHRS, YFSETQ. The trim removed 4 bases at V and 10 bases at J, leaving 5 bases unmatched. For the CDR3, the DNA is TGCGCCAGCAGCACGGGACAGGGGGCAGGAGCTTTCTTT. Its protein product is CASSTGQGAGAFF.

This clonotype was picked up many times. The chain couples TRBV19 to TRBJ1-2; D not resolved. The CDR3 totals 10 residues. Germline V lookup: CDR1 LNHDA, CDR2 SQIVND (reference sequence). V dropped 6 bases and J dropped 6 bases, with 5 bases sitting between them. The CDR3 coding sequence is TGTGCCAGTAGCTATCATGGCTACACCTTC. It codes for CASSYHGYTF.

For the CDR3, the DNA is TGTGCCCCAAGGAGGGGAGTTGAAAAACTGTTTTTT. It is translated as CAPRRGVEKLFF. The rearrangement uses TRBV30 and TRBJ1-4, with D perhaps TRBD1 (5 bases). The CDR3 contains 12 residues. The V and J ends lost 8 bases and 7 bases respectively, with 14 bases between them. CDR1 is GTSNPN and CDR2 is SVGIG in the germline V gene (reference sequence).